Listed below are T cell receptor beta chains from one sample, sequenced in a study of shared clonotypes between healthy human individuals. The protocol was immunoSEQ multiplex PCR, while the TCRdb copy is restricted to in-frame clones and leaves out a portion. The sample yields hundreds of thousands of clones, 90% to 96% seen once. Sample: naive CD4+ T cells sorted from blood. All receptors derive from a woman in her 30s in good health. The CDR3 runs from the conserved cysteine through the conserved F or W. D genes are given only for firm matches. A clone size is listed for some rows: how often the clone was seen (once, few, many), or a class if it is expanded.

D gene	V gene	clone size	J gene	CDR3 DNA	CDR3 protein
.	TRBV4-1	.	TRBJ2-1	TGCGCCAGCAGCCTTTACGGGGGGCTGCGGGGCGTGGTAGAGCAGTTCTTC	CASSLYGGLRGVVEQFF
TRBD2	TRBV5-1	once	TRBJ2-1	TGCGCCAGCAGTCCGGGGGGAAGCTCCTACAATGAGCAGTTCTTC	CASSPGGSSYNEQFF
.	TRBV28	.	TRBJ2-1	TGTGCCACCAAGTACGGATTCTCCTACAATGAGCAGTTCTTC	CATKYGFSYNEQFF
TRBD2	TRBV11-2	.	TRBJ2-7	TGTGCCAGCAGCTCCACTAGCGGAGCCTACGAGCAGTACTTC	CASSSTSGAYEQYF
TRBD1	TRBV30	.	TRBJ2-2	TGTGCCTGGAGTGGATACAGGGGATCGGGTTACGCCGGGGAGCTGTTTTTT	CAWSGYRGSGYAGELFF
TRBD2	TRBV6-5	.	TRBJ2-7	TGTGCCAGCAGTTACCAGAGCGGGAGGGGGTACGAGCAGTACTTC	CASSYQSGRGYEQYF
TRBD1	TRBV18	.	TRBJ2-3	TGTGCCAGCTCCCAGGACGGGACAGGGGATGATACGCAGTATTTT	CASSQDGTGDDTQYF
TRBD2	TRBV19	.	TRBJ2-5	TGTGCCAGTAGGCCCACTAGCGGGAGGGCCGGAGAGACCCAGTACTTC	CASRPTSGRAGETQYF
.	TRBV6-6	.	TRBJ2-1	TGTGCCAGCAGCGCAGGGGATTACAATGAGCAGTTCTTC	CASSAGDYNEQFF
TRBD2	TRBV27	once	TRBJ2-1	TGTGCCAGCATTCTCACCCGGACTAGCGGGATGAGGGAGCAGTTCTTC	CASILTRTSGMREQFF
.	TRBV5-8	.	TRBJ1-2	TGTGCCAGCAGTTCAGCAGAGGGGAACGGCTACACCTTC	CASSSAEGNGYTF
.	TRBV2	once	TRBJ2-7	TGTGCCAGCAGGGTGGACAAGGCCTACGAGCAGTACTTC	CASRVDKAYEQYF
.	TRBV27	.	TRBJ2-1	TGTGCCAGCAGTTTCAATTGGGACAAACCTAGGAATGAGCAGTTCTTC	CASSFNWDKPRNEQFF